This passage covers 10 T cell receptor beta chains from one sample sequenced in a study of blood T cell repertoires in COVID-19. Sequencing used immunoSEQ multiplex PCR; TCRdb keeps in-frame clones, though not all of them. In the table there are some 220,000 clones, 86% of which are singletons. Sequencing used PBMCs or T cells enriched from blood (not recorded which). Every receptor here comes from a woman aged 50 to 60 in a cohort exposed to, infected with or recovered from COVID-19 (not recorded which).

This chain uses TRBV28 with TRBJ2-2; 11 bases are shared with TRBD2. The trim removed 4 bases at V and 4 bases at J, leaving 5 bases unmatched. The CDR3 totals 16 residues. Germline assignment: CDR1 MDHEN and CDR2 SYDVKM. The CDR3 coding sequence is TGTGCCAGCAGTTCCGCTAGCGGGGGGCGCACCGGGGAGCTGTTTTTT. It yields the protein CASSSASGGRTGELFF.

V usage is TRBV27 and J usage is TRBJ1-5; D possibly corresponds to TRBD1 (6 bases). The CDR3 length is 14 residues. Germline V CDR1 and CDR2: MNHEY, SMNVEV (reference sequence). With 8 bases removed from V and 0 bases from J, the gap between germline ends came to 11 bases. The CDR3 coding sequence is TGTGCCAGCTCAAGGGGGTATAGCAATCAGCCCCAGCATTTT. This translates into CASSRGYSNQPQHF.

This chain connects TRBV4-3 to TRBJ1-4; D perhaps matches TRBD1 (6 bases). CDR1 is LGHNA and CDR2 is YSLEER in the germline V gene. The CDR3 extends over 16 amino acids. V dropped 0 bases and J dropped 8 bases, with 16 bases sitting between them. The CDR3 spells CASSQDEARGGEKLFF. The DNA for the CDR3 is TGCGCCAGCAGCCAAGACGAGGCCAGGGGTGGGGAAAAACTGTTTTTT.

The CDR3 region has the DNA TGTGCCAGCAGTTACTCGTCTAACGCATACAGGGATGCCTACGAGCAGTACTTC. It encodes CASSYSSNAYRDAYEQYF. The chain is built from TRBV6-2 or TRBV6-3 and TRBJ2-7; possibly TRBD1 for D (6 bases). In germline, CDR1 is MNHEY, CDR2 SVGEGT. Deletions cut 0 bases from V and 2 bases from J, with 20 bases between. The CDR3 is 18 amino acids.

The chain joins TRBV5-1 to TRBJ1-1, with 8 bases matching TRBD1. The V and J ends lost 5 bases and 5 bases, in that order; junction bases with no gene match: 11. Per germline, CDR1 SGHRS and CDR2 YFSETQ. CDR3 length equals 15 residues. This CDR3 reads CASRRKQGADTEAFF. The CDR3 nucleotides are TGCGCCAGCAGACGGAAGCAGGGGGCTGATACTGAAGCTTTCTTT. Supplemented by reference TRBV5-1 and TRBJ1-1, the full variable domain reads KAGVTQTPRYLIKTRGQQVTLSCSPISGHRSVSWYQQTPGQGLQFLFEYFSETQRNKGNFPGRFSGRQFSNSRSEMNVSTLELGDSALYLCASRRKQGADTEAFFGQGTRLTVV.

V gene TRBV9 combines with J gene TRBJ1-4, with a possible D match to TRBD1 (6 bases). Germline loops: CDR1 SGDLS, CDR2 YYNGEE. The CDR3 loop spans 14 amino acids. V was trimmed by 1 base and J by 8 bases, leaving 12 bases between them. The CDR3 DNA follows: TGTGCCAGCAGCGTAAGTGCGGGGGCCGAAAAACTGTTTTTT. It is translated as CASSVSAGAEKLFF.

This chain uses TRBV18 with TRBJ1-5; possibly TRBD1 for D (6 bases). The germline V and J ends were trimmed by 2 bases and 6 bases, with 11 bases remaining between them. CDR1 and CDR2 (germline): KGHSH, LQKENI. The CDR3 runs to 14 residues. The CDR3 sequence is CASSPGGGGQPQHF. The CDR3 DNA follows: TGTGCCAGCTCACCAGGGGGGGGCGGTCAGCCCCAGCATTTT.

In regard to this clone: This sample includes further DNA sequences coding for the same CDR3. Written as DNA, the CDR3 is TGTGCCAGCAGCCCTGGGACAGGGGGCACTGAAGCTTTCTTT. Translating it yields CASSPGTGGTEAFF. This chain joins TRBV11-2 and TRBJ1-1, with 11 bases identical to TRBD1. The V segment lost 5 bases and the J segment 4 bases; nucleotides outside the gene matches: 3. Germline V gene sequence: CDR1 SGHAT, CDR2 FQNNGV. CDR3 length: 14 residues.

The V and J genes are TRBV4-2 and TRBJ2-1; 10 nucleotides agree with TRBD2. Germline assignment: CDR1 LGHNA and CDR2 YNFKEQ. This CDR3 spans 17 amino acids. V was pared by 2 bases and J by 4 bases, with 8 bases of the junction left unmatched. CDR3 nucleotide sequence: TGTGCCAGCAGCCAACACCTTAGCGGGGGGCCATACAATGAGCAGTTCTTC. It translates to CASSQHLSGGPYNEQFF.

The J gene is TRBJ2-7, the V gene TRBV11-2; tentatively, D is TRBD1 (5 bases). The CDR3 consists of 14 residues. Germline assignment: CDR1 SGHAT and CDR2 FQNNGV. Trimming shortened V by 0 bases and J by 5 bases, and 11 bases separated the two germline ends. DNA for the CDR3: TGTGCCAGCAGCTTAGACAGGGCTTCCAACGAGCAGTACTTC. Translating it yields CASSLDRASNEQYF.